This T cell receptor beta chain was sequenced during a study of cytomegalovirus exposure and HLA in healthy donors (TCRdb year 2017). About the study as a whole: An earlier analysis of under 600 of the donors reported roughly 270 Gb of sequence data and approximately 110 million unique TCR beta sequences from about 179 million T cells. Alongside the repertoire data, information on donor age, sex, ethnicity and CMV serostatus was compiled. The number of typed donors differed by locus: about 620-640 for A, B, C, DRB1 and DQB1; 522 for DQA1; about 600 for DPA1; and around 490 for DPB1. Besides the first cohort of more than 650 subjects, a separate validation cohort made up of 120 different subjects was used. Rather than using new phenotypic data, the later analysis identified candidate immune exposures from TCR beta sequences and from how often those sequences occurred across donors. The aim of the study was to test whether cataloging public T cell receptors could identify signatures of past pathogen exposure. HLA typing covered class I and class II loci at four-digit resolution. A later genetic analysis used genome-wide SNP genotypes for about three fifths of the 666 donors, treating that subset as a discovery cohort. On average, roughly 240,000 unique TCR beta nucleotide sequences were sequenced per donor among 398 genotyped donors of the cohort, with 15% to 20% of those sequences being non-productive. Using immunosequencing, the study profiled T cell repertoires from some 670 subjects and related those repertoires to cytomegalovirus serostatus. Roughly 300 gigabases of sequencing data and approximately 93 million unique TCR sequences were included in an early release covering 500 to 750 HLA-typed donors. To decide whether each TCR beta V gene segment behaved as functional or pseudogenic, an earlier analysis of some 580 of the donors relied on high-throughput TCR beta sequencing. Four to six DR-DQ haplotypes were handled as single units for association and clustering, since linkage in the cohort was strong. The study combined high-throughput TCR immunosequencing, statistical association of individual TCRs with disease status, and machine learning to predict cytomegalovirus infection status. A later analysis re-analyzed previously published TCR beta repertoires from approximately 700 donors and added high-resolution HLA genotyping to study TCR occurrence patterns. Of the roughly 420 genotyped donors, approximately 80% were placed in the genetic ancestry cluster associated with self-reported Caucasian donors. Every repertoire in the discovery cohort had been generated on one and the same sequencing platform. Broad study findings and their caveats: Roughly uniform sequencing depth across donors was assumed in presence/absence analyses, although this assumption may not hold. An association between a missense DCLRE1C variant and V-gene and J-gene trimming of TCR beta chains was found in a later genetic analysis and replicated in an independent cohort. Across donors, most TCR sequences were observed very rarely, whereas some public TCRs were present in many individuals. A later analysis found that most CMV-associated TCR beta chains appeared HLA-restricted, with HLA associations seemingly driven largely by CMV exposure. Three of the identified cytomegalovirus-associated TCR beta chains were confirmed in vitro to be specific for cytomegalovirus antigens. Immune exposure information for the cohort was limited to CMV serostatus. According to a later analysis, TCR association rates differed among HLA loci, with DRB1 alleles showing the most associated TCRs and HLA-C alleles showing the fewest. It was suggested by the authors that the approach could potentially be generalized to other disease states and immunological phenotypes. Because the 87-base-pair reads could not distinguish some IMGT-functional V segments, including TRBV6-2 and TRBV6-3, those segments were excluded. In the study, approximately 150 TCR beta chains were listed as associated with cytomegalovirus. Compared with equally common non-associated chains, HLA-associated TCR beta chains in a later analysis were more clonally expanded and had lower generation probabilities. Linkage disequilibrium might explain the correlated functional status among segregating V segments, but an unknown experimental factor could not be excluded. HLA typing was unavailable for some donors at each locus, so association tests used only the typed subset. Compared with the approximately 670-donor mean, donors in an Asian-associated ancestry cluster had fewer N-insertions in productive TCRs, according to a later genetic analysis. In both the original and validation cohorts, the classifier was reported to diagnose cytomegalovirus status with high specificity and sensitivity. A further reported finding was that TCR beta sequences accurately predicted the HLA-A and HLA-B alleles for most subjects in the first cohort. At a false discovery rate of 0.05, a later analysis linked approximately 18,000 TCR beta sequences to specific HLA alleles. Strong co-occurrence of HLA alleles, especially DR and DQ, made assigning TCR associations to individual alleles difficult. In an earlier analysis of approximately 600 of the donors, most TCR beta V segments were observed in productive rearrangements about 90% or about 30% of the time, broadly matching IMGT annotations. A cluster of highly shared sequence variants was judged likely to represent a technical artifact of the sequencing pipeline. Only TCR beta chains were sequenced in this cohort, and the absence of alpha or paired-chain data limited detectable features. Because counts were too low, around 18 rarely observed V segments, including chromosome 9 orphons, were left out of the earlier analysis of about 500 of the donors. According to a later analysis, parvovirus B19, influenza, CMV and Epstein-Barr virus appeared linked to several top co-occurrence clusters.

The library was made by the immunoSEQ multiplex PCR assay. For the multiplex PCR, a mixture combining 60 forward primers for TCR Vbeta segments and 13 reverse primers for TCR Jbeta segments was used. A multiplex PCR assay on genomic DNA amplified the CDR3 region of rearranged TCR beta genes. On the Illumina HiSeq System, the amplified TCR beta libraries were sequenced as 87-base-pair reads. In the source study's methods: Across the 600 to 700 repertoires, a later analysis counted about 81 million unique TCR beta chains, roughly 11 million of which were shared by at least two donors. Raw reads were error-corrected and collapsed into unique sequences by a nearest-neighbor algorithm in which closely related sequences were merged to remove PCR and sequencing errors. To assign V, D and J gene segments, CDR3 sequences were aligned to IMGT reference sequences. For a sequence to be retained, a match of at least six nucleotides was required to both a V gene segment and a J gene segment. A rearrangement counted as productive if the CDR3 had no stop codons and remained in frame with V and J, and every other rearrangement counted as non-productive. CDR3 was defined according to IMGT convention as the region running from the second conserved V-encoded cysteine to the conserved J-encoded phenylalanine. The earlier analysis of approximately 500 of the donors excluded sequences that lacked an unambiguous match to a single V gene segment. An earlier analysis of almost 600 of the donors classified V segments as functional when productive rearrangements were above 56.7% and as segregating when the standard deviation between donors was above 5%. A statistical classification framework was built for diagnosing cytomegalovirus status from the catalog of TCR beta chain sequences. A later analysis assigned V and J genes by comparing TCR nucleotide sequences with IMGT/GENE-DB human TR gene sequences. Using the TCRdist pipeline, a later analysis assigned CDR3 sequences along with most-parsimonious VDJ recombination scenarios. In a later analysis, each TCR beta chain was defined by its CDR3 amino acid sequence together with its V-gene family, and reads lacking a unique V-gene family were excluded. As a way to deal with suspected cross-contamination and a sequencing artifact, a later analysis dropped over 550 nucleotide sequences that were highly shared and had low generation probability. In a later analysis, a clonal expansion index for each public chain was calculated from normalized within-repertoire ranks of inferred template counts. In a later analysis, generation probabilities were computed with a VDJ recombination model fitted to out-of-frame rearrangements, and the resulting probabilities were checked against IGoR. A later analysis scored TCR-TCR, TCR-HLA and TCR-CMV co-occurrence with hypergeometric tests, applying a repertoire-size bias correction to TCR pairs. A later analysis estimated false discovery rates by permuting HLA or CMV assignments 20 times. In a later analysis, co-occurring TCRs were grouped using DBSCAN, and TCRdist sequence similarity was added for clustering within HLA-allele-positive subsets. Repertoires with fewer than 30,000 or more than 120,000 public chains, plus five repertoires with anomalous nucleotide sharing, were excluded from co-occurrence clustering. TCRdb limited this immuneACCESS table to in-frame rearrangements with V and J called. A share of clones is missing; checked studies link under half to unresolved V genes, and the rest is unexplained. The DNA was the basis for D and trimming; V, J and clone size are from that table. The sample table records 100,000 to 150,000 clones; roughly four fifths of these occur just once. The top ten clones comprise 0.95% to 1.5% of the sample.

From its cysteine to its phenylalanine, the CDR3 spans 13 amino acids. Only CDR3 DNA is held: 39 bases, read in frame from base 1. V is pared back by 4 bases and J by 6 bases, with 13 bases lying between the germline termini. In the germline V gene, CDR1 corresponds to SGDLS and CDR2 to YYNGEE. The cohort consisted of 600 to 700 healthy bone marrow donors. At the time of sampling, all cohort members were nominally healthy, though unrecorded immune exposures were likely present. The donor tested CMV seronegative, placing the donor among the 352 seronegative members of the cohort. A peripheral blood sample was collected from each donor, and TCR beta sequencing was performed on peripheral blood mononuclear cells. Genomic DNA extraction from the blood cell samples was performed with the Qiagen DNeasy Blood Extraction Kit. This clone was observed a single time. Its antigen remains undetermined. The record has no base qualities; no much larger clone is one base away.

The V and J segments used are TRBV9 and TRBJ1-2, with TRBD1 perhaps the D gene, on 6 matching bases. The TCR was taken from a girl aged 2-10 years in good health and CMV-seronegative. Sequenced material: PBMCs. The CDR3 reads as follows: CASSLGQGHGYTF. The DNA sequence is TGTGCCAGCAGCCTGGGGCAGGGGCATGGCTACACCTTC.